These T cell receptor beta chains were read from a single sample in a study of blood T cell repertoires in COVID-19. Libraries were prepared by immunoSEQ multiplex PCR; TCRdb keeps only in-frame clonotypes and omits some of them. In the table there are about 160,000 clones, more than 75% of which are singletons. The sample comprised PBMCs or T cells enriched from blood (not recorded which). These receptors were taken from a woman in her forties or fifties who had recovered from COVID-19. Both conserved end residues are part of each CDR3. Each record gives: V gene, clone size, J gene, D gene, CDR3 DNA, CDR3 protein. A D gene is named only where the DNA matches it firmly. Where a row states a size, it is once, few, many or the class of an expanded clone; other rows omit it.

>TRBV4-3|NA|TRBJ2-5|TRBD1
TGCGCCAGCAGCCAAGAGAGGGACAGGGGGCTTTCGGGAGAGACCCAGTACTTC
CASSQERDRGLSGETQYF
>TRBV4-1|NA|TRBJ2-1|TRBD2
TGCGCCAGCAGCCAAGATGGAACTAGCGGGGTCCCCAATGAGCAGTTCTTC
CASSQDGTSGVPNEQFF
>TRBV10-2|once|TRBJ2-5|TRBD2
TGCGCCAGCAGTTTGACTAGCGGGGATCAAGAGACCCAGTACTTC
CASSLTSGDQETQYF
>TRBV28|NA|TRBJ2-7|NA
TGTGCCAGCAGTTTAAACGGCTACGAGCAGTACTTC
CASSLNGYEQYF
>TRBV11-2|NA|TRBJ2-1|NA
TGTGCCAGCATTGGGGCCGGAGTAGAGCAGTTCTTC
CASIGAGVEQFF
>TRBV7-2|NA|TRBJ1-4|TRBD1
TGTGCCAGCAGCCGCCCGGGACAGGGGAGGGAAAAACTGTTTTTT
CASSRPGQGREKLFF
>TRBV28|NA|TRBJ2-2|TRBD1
TGTGCCAGCAGTCCGCCGGACAGGGCTCCCGGGGAGCTGTTTTTT
CASSPPDRAPGELFF
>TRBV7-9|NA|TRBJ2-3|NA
TGTGCCAGCAGCCCCAGGCCTGGGGGCGCCACGCAGTATTTT
CASSPRPGGATQYF
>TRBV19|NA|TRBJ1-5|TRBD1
TGTGCCAGTAGGCACAGGGGCGGCAATCAGCCCCAGCATTTT
CASRHRGGNQPQHF
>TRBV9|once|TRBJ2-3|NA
TGTGCCAGCAGCGCGTCCAGGGGCAGCACAGATACGCAGTATTTT
CASSASRGSTDTQYF
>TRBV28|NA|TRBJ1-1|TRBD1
TGTGCCAGCAGGGGGACAGGGAGGGCGGGAACGGCTTTCTTT
CASRGTGRAGTAFF
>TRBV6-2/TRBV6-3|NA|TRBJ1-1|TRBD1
TGTGCCAGCAGCCCTGGGACAGGGGACGGATATATGAACACTGAAGCTTTCTTT
CASSPGTGDGYMNTEAFF
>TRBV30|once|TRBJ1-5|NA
TGTGCCTGGAGGGCAGGGAGGGGGTTTGATCAGCCCCAGCATTTT
CAWRAGRGFDQPQHF
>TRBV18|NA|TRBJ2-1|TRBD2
TGTGCCAGCTCACGGTCGACTAGCGATACGATCCAGCAGTTCTTC
CASSRSTSDTIQQFF
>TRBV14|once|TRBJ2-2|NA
TGTGCCAGCAGCCGTGGAGTCACCGGGGAGCTGTTTTTT
CASSRGVTGELFF
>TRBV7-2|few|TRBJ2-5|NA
TGTGCCAGCAGCTTAAACAGGGAAGAGACCCAGTACTTC
CASSLNREETQYF
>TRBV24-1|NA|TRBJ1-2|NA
TGTGCCACCAGTGATTTGCAGGGTTTCGGCTACACCTTC
CATSDLQGFGYTF
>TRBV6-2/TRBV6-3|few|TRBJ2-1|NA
TGTGCCAGCAGCCGCGGGACAGATTACAATGAGCAGTTCTTC
CASSRGTDYNEQFF
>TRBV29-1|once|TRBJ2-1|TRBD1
TGCAGCGTAGGACAGGGGCGGAATGAGCAGTTCTTC
CSVGQGRNEQFF
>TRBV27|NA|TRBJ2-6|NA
TGTGCCAGCAGTTCTTGGGGCAGCTCTGGGGCCAACGTCCTGACTTTC
CASSSWGSSGANVLTF
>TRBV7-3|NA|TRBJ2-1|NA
TGTGCCAGCAGCGAACCCGCTAGTACTCAGCAGTTCTTC
CASSEPASTQQFF
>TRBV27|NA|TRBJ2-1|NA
TGTGCCAGCGGTCTAACTAGGGCCCCCTACAATGAGCAGTTCTTC
CASGLTRAPYNEQFF